The 5 T cell receptor beta chains below were found in one sample sequenced in a study of beta chain features in type 1 diabetes. Every isolated RNA sample was fully reverse transcribed, so sequencing captured expressed TCRB transcripts. TCRdb's table, derived via immunoSEQ multiplex PCR, lists solely in-frame clones and lacks some. The profile shows 400,000 to 450,000 clones, approximately 15% of them singletons. Sequenced input: naive CD4+ T cells from blood. The receptors originated from a man aged 25-45 years in good health.

This clone has more than one count but fewer than ten. The gene calls are TRBV20-1 and TRBJ2-1; D is unresolved. The CDR3 runs to 11 residues. V lost 1 base and J lost 5, with 3 bases in between. The germline CDR1 and CDR2 sequences are DFQATT and SNEGSKA (reference sequence). The DNA for the CDR3 is TGCAGTGCTAGAGGGAACAATGAGCAGTTCTTC. Amino acids: CSARGNNEQFF.

The V and J genes are TRBV30 and TRBJ2-7; D may be TRBD1 or TRBD2 (5 bases each). The V gene's germline CDR1 is GTSNPN and CDR2 SVGIG (reference sequence). Trimming left V 5 bases short and J 6 bases short, with 11 bases between. The CDR3 loop spans 11 amino acids. In DNA form, the CDR3 reads TGTGCCTGGGACGTCGGGGCCGAGCAGTACGTC. Amino acid sequence: CAWDVGAEQYV.

The rearrangement joins TRBV7-6 to TRBJ1-3; tentatively, D is TRBD1 (5 bases). V shed 1 base and J shed 0 bases, with 10 bases lying between them. This CDR3 spans 16 amino acids. Germline assignment: CDR1 SGHVS and CDR2 FNYEAQ. CDR3 residues: CASSLGQPSSGNTIYF. For the CDR3, the DNA is TGTGCCAGCAGCTTAGGACAGCCAAGCTCTGGAAACACCATATATTTT.

J is TRBJ1-4 and V is TRBV7-9, with 7 bases lining up with TRBD1. This CDR3 contains 15 residues. The V gene's germline CDR1 is SEHNR and CDR2 FQNEAQ (reference sequence). The junction had 4 bases not matched to a gene; V was cut back by 2 bases and J by 4 bases. The CDR3 sequence: CASSLSTGINEKLFF. The CDR3 nucleotides read TGTGCCAGCAGCTTATCGACAGGGATTAATGAAAAACTGTTTTTT.

This rearrangement joins TRBV12-5 to TRBJ2-5; D ambiguous. The length of the CDR3 is 11 residues. Germline V gene data show CDR1 as LGHNT and CDR2 as FRNRAP. V was cut by 7 bases and J by 2 bases, with 5 bases left in between. The CDR3 DNA follows: TGTGCTAGTGCCGGGCAAGAGACCCAGTACTTC. This translates into CASAGQETQYF.